This TCR beta chain comes out of a study of response to subunit inactivated influenza vaccine. The table lists this clonotype with a few counts. The CDR3 is 14 amino acids. Germline assignment: CDR1 DFQATT and CDR2 SNEGSKA (reference sequence). V lost 3 bases, J lost 7 bases, and 5 bases stayed unmatched. Each CDR3 protein gets one entry after TCRdb re-called the RT-PCR reads with MiXCR. The sample holds around 160,000 distinct CDR3 sequences, about a tenth seen once. The receptor was isolated from a man aged 50-60 years who received an inactivated influenza vaccine. The chain uses TRBV20-1 and TRBJ2-1, with 11 bases matching TRBD2. This specimen consisted of non-naive T cells sorted from PBMCs, obtained roughly 45 days after vaccination. CDR3 in DNA: TGCAGTGCTAGTAGCGGGAGGGCCATGAATGAGCAGTTCTTC. Its protein product is CSASSGRAMNEQFF.